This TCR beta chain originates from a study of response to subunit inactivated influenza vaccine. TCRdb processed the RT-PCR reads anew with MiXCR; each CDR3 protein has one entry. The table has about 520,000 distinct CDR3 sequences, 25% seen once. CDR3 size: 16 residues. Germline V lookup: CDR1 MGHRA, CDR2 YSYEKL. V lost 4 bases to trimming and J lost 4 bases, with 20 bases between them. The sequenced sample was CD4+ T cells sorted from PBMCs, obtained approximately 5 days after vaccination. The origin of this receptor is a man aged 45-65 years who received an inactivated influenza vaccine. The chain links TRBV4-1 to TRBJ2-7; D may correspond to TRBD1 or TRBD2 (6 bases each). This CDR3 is CASSLEGGRRKYEQYF. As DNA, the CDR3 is TGCGCCAGCAGCCTCGAAGGGGGGAGGCGAAAATACGAGCAGTACTTC.